The 5 T cell receptor beta chains presented below share a single source sample, sequenced in a study of response to subunit inactivated influenza vaccine. Each CDR3 protein is one row after TCRdb ran MiXCR on the RT-PCR reads. The table includes around 490,000 distinct CDR3 sequences, 7.5% to 8.5% detected once. Sequences were derived from PBMCs from blood, sampled around 2 years after vaccination. The source of these receptors is a man aged 45-69 years who received an inactivated influenza vaccine.

V gene TRBV9 combines with J gene TRBJ2-7, with TRBD2 matching 8 bases. The junction had 9 bases not matched to a gene; V was cut back by 4 bases and J by 3 bases. CDR3 length: 15 amino acids. The germline V gene has CDR1 SGDLS and CDR2 YYNGEE. The CDR3 bases are TGTGCCAGCAGCACCAGAGAGCTAGCGGGCTACGAGCAGTACTTC. Translation: CASSTRELAGYEQYF.

The chain combines TRBV7-9 with TRBJ2-3, with D perhaps TRBD2 (6 bases). CDR1 SEHNR and CDR2 FQNEAQ come from the germline V gene (reference sequence). V was shortened by 1 base and J by 4 bases, with 18 bases between the two germline ends. The CDR3 sequence is 17 residues long. CDR3 in amino acids: CASSLGVHGSTADTQYF. The DNA of the CDR3 is TGTGCCAGCAGCTTAGGGGTCCACGGGAGCACCGCAGATACGCAGTATTTT. The whole variable domain, remainder taken from reference TRBV7-9 and TRBJ2-3, is DTGVSQNPRHKITKRGQNVTFRCDPISEHNRLYWYRQTLGQGPEFLTYFQNEAQLEKSRLLSDRFSAERPKGSFSTLEIQRTEQGDSAMYLCASSLGVHGSTADTQYFGPGTRLTVL.

V gene TRBV4-3 combines with J gene TRBJ2-1; D unresolved. Germline V gene data show CDR1 as LGHNA and CDR2 as YSLEER. Trimming cost V 4 bases and J 7 bases, with 8 bases left between them. The CDR3 spans 12 residues. CDR3 amino acids: CASSRVWNEQFF. CDR3 nucleotides: TGCGCCAGCAGCCGAGTCTGGAATGAGCAGTTCTTC.

The chain joins TRBV7-2 to TRBJ2-7, with 7 nucleotides matching TRBD2. J gave up 2 bases and V 6 bases, and 10 bases lay outside the gene matches. Germline lookup yields CDR1 SGHTA and CDR2 FQGNSA. This CDR3 comprises 15 residues. The chain's CDR3 is CASSRLAEGAYEQYF. As DNA, the CDR3 is TGTGCCAGCAGTCGACTAGCCGAAGGGGCCTACGAGCAGTACTTC. The full variable domain, its missing parts supplied by reference TRBV7-2 and TRBJ2-7, is GAGVSQSPSNKVTEKGKDVELRCDPISGHTALYWYRQSLGQGLEFLIYFQGNSAPDKSGLPSDRFSAERTGGSVSTLTIQRTQQEDSAVYLCASSRLAEGAYEQYFGPGTRLTVT.

The chain uses TRBV7-9 and TRBJ1-5; the D is unclear. Trimming pared 5 bases from V and 4 bases from J, leaving 12 bases between. There are 14 residues in the CDR3. CDR1 is SEHNR and CDR2 is FQNEAQ in the germline V gene (reference sequence). CDR3 residues: CASSTTGVNQPQHF. The CDR3, as DNA: TGTGCCAGCAGCACAACCGGGGTGAATCAGCCCCAGCATTTT.